This passage covers 18 T cell receptor beta chains from one sample sequenced in a study of blood T cell repertoires in COVID-19. Generated by immunoSEQ multiplex PCR, the TCRdb table keeps only in-frame clones and is missing some. The table lists approximately 130,000 clones, 60% to 85% of them singletons. The specimen was peripheral blood. The receptors were gathered from an elderly man with acute or convalescent COVID-19.

At least ten counts were recorded for this clone. The rearrangement joins TRBV6-7 to TRBJ1-5; no definite D call. TRBV6-7 is an open reading frame, and its role is uncertain. The CDR3 consists of 13 residues. The V end lost 0 bases, the J end lost 8 bases, and 8 bases lay between the germline ends. In DNA form, the CDR3 reads TGTGCCAGCAGTTACTCGCCTATAGAGCCCCAGCATTTT. It codes for CASSYSPIEPQHF.

The chain recombines TRBV5-1 with TRBJ2-3; 9 bases agree with TRBD1. There are 21 residues in the CDR3. With V trimmed by 0 bases and J by 5 bases, 22 bases remained unmatched. CDR1 is SGHRS and CDR2 is YFSETQ in the germline V gene. The CDR3 nucleotides read TGCGCCAGCAGCTTGGGCTCGACACTTGGGCAATCCGGGACAGGGAGAGATACGCAGTATTTT. This gives the protein CASSLGSTLGQSGTGRDTQYF. Together with reference TRBV5-1 and TRBJ2-3, the CDR3 gives the full variable domain: KAGVTQTPRYLIKTRGQQVTLSCSPISGHRSVSWYQQTPGQGLQFLFEYFSETQRNKGNFPGRFSGRQFSNSRSEMNVSTLELGDSALYLCASSLGSTLGQSGTGRDTQYFGPGTRLTVL.

The V and J genes are TRBV12-3 or TRBV12-4 and TRBJ2-7; D might be TRBD2 (6 bases). The CDR3 sequence is 13 residues long. V was cut by 6 bases and J by 5 bases, with 14 bases left in between. Here the CDR3 reads CASSSRRGHEQYF. For the CDR3, the DNA is TGTGCCAGCAGCTCCCGGAGGGGACACGAGCAGTACTTC.

The chain carries TRBV11-2 and TRBJ2-2, with 7 positions matching TRBD1. CDR1 and CDR2 (germline): SGHAT, FQNNGV. J was trimmed by 1 base and V by 5 bases; bases with no gene match: 7. This CDR3 contains 16 residues. As DNA, the CDR3 is TGTGCCAGCAGCCAACCGGGACAGAAGAACACCGGGGAGCTGTTTTTT. This sequence encodes CASSQPGQKNTGELFF.

This chain joins TRBV6-2 or TRBV6-3 and TRBJ2-1; 7 positions match TRBD1. The CDR3 spans 15 residues. V gave up 2 bases and J gave up 7 bases; unmatched junction bases: 8. The germline V gene has CDR1 MNHEY and CDR2 SVGEGT. CDR3 residues: CASSYGAYRGNEQFF. The CDR3 region has the DNA TGTGCCAGCAGTTACGGAGCTTACAGGGGTAATGAGCAGTTCTTC.

The J gene is TRBJ2-7, the V gene TRBV27, with 7 bases fitting TRBD1. The V and J ends lost 4 bases and 2 bases, in that order; junction bases with no gene match: 5. This CDR3 spans 14 amino acids. Germline V gene lookup returns CDR1 MNHEY and CDR2 SMNVEV (reference sequence). This CDR3 is CASSWTGPPYEQYF. For the CDR3, the DNA is TGTGCCAGCAGTTGGACAGGTCCCCCCTACGAGCAGTACTTC.

Of note for this clone: The junction departs from the called germline gene at one end, perhaps through a read error. The chain has TRBV7-7 and TRBJ2-5; a possible D gene is TRBD1 (6 bases). In germline, CDR1 is SSHAT, CDR2 FNYEAQ (reference sequence). This CDR3 spans 14 amino acids. This chain's CDR3 is CASSQTGKSETQYF. The CDR3 DNA is TGTGCTAGCAGCCAAACAGGGAAGTCAGAGACCCAGTACTTC.

This clone was detected many times. The chain combines TRBV10-3 with TRBJ2-7; D not certain. In germline, CDR1 is ENHRY, CDR2 SYGVKD. This CDR3 spans 14 amino acids. V lost 5 bases and J 0 bases, leaving 11 bases between the germline ends. CDR3 region: CAISLAGSSYEQYF. In DNA, the CDR3 is TGTGCCATCAGTTTGGCCGGGTCCTCCTACGAGCAGTACTTC.

V and J are TRBV5-1 and TRBJ2-3; unclear D gene. CDR3 length equals 15 residues. Germline-derived CDR1 and CDR2 are SGHRS and YFSETQ. V gave up 1 base and J gave up 2 bases, with 11 bases separating them. CDR3 residues: CASSLSATATDTQYF. The DNA for the CDR3 is TGCGCCAGCAGCTTGTCCGCAACAGCCACAGATACGCAGTATTTT.

The chain recombines TRBV29-1 with TRBJ2-5, with D possibly matching TRBD1 (7 bases). V lost 3 bases, J lost 2 bases, and 13 bases lay in between. Per the germline V gene, CDR1 is SQVTM and CDR2 is ANQGSEA. CDR3 length: 14 residues. DNA for the CDR3: TGCAGCGTTGATGGGGGGACAGAACAAGAGACCCAGTACTTC. Translation gives CSVDGGTEQETQYF.

This chain joins TRBV7-2 and TRBJ1-2, with D unresolved. The germline gives CDR1 SGHTA, CDR2 FQGNSA. This CDR3 has 14 amino acids. Trimming stripped 5 bases from V and 7 bases from J, with 17 bases between. This CDR3 reads CASSTRRDGVGYTF. CDR3 nucleotide sequence: TGTGCCAGCAGCACAAGGAGAGACGGGGTTGGCTACACCTTC.

In this sample, this clone turned up once. The rearrangement uses TRBV5-1 and TRBJ2-7, with 7 bases matching TRBD1. Germline lookup yields CDR1 SGHRS and CDR2 YFSETQ. V lost 5 bases and J lost 6; bases outside the gene matches: 11. The length of the CDR3 is 14 residues. The CDR3: CASRGQDTIVEQYF. The CDR3 bases are TGCGCCAGCAGAGGACAGGATACTATTGTCGAGCAGTACTTC.

The CDR3 sequence is CASSRRGWGTEAFF. CDR3 nucleotide sequence: TGTGCCAGCAGCCGCAGGGGCTGGGGCACTGAAGCTTTCTTT. The rearrangement uses TRBV16 and TRBJ1-1, with D possibly being TRBD1 (6 bases). From germline, CDR1 is KGHSY and CDR2 FQNENV. V was cut by 4 bases and J by 4 bases, with 13 bases left in between. CDR3 size: 14 residues.

This sequence joins TRBV12-3 or TRBV12-4 and TRBJ2-3, with D unclear. The CDR3 totals 11 residues. V gave up 6 bases and J gave up 8 bases, with 9 bases separating them. CDR3 nucleotides: TGTGCCAGCAGCCCCTCGAGTACGCAGTATTTT. Residues: CASSPSSTQYF.

The chain recombines TRBV5-1 with TRBJ2-1, with TRBD2 identical over 12 bases. Trimming at V came to 3 bases and at J to 4 bases, leaving 5 bases not matched to a gene. The CDR3 loop spans 16 amino acids. Germline V gene data show CDR1 as SGHRS and CDR2 as YFSETQ. As DNA, the CDR3 is TGCGCCAGCAGCTCGACTAGCGGGGGCCATTACAATGAGCAGTTCTTC. Encoded protein: CASSSTSGGHYNEQFF.

V and J are TRBV19 and TRBJ2-4; no definite D call. The V end was cut by 6 bases, the J end by 1 base, with 10 bases between. Germline V gene data show CDR1 as LNHDA and CDR2 as SQIVND (reference sequence). This CDR3 spans 14 amino acids. CDR3 sequence (DNA): TGTGCCAGTAGCTCAGACATGGCCAAAAACATTCAGTACTTC. Protein: CASSSDMAKNIQYF.

On this clone itself: One junction end disagrees with the germline gene, perhaps due to a read error. The chain has TRBV11-2 and TRBJ2-7; D is possibly TRBD2 (6 bases). Germline values: CDR1 SGHAT, CDR2 FQNNGV. The CDR3 has 13 residues. Here the CDR3 reads CASSLQLADSLHF. CDR3 DNA: TGTGCCAGCAGCTTACAACTAGCCGATTCGTTGCACTTC.

CDR3: CASSSGSRNTGELFF. The CDR3 DNA follows: TGTGCCAGCAGCTCAGGATCCCGGAACACCGGGGAGCTGTTTTTT. The rearrangement uses TRBV5-6 and TRBJ2-2; D is unresolved. The V end was cut by 3 bases, the J end by 1 base, with 10 bases between. CDR1 and CDR2 (germline): SGHDT, YYEEEE. This CDR3 spans 15 amino acids.